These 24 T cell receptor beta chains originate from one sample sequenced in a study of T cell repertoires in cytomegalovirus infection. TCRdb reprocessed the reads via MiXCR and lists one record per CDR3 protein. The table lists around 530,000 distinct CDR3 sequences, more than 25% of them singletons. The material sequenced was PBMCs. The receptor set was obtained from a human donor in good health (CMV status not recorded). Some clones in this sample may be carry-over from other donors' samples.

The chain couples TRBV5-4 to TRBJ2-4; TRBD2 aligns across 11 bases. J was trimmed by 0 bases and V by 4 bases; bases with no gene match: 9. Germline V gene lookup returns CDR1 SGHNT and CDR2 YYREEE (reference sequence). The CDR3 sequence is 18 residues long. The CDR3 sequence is CASSDGLAGMGAKNIQYF. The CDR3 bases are TGTGCCAGCAGCGACGGACTAGCGGGCATGGGAGCCAAAAACATTCAGTACTTC. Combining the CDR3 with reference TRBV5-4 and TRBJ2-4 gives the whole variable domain ETGVTQSPTHLIKTRGQQVTLRCSSQSGHNTVSWYQQALGQGPQFIFQYYREEENGRGNFPPRFSGLQFPNYSSELNVNALELDDSALYLCASSDGLAGMGAKNIQYFGAGTRLSVL.

CDR3 DNA sequence: TGTGCCAGCACGAAGGGGACTAGCGCTTACAATGAGCAGTTCTTC. It is translated as CASTKGTSAYNEQFF. The chain employs TRBV2 and TRBJ2-1, with TRBD2 identical over 10 bases. From germline, CDR1 is SNHLY and CDR2 FYNNEI. J lost 4 bases, V lost 7 bases, and 7 bases had no gene match. The CDR3 has 15 residues.

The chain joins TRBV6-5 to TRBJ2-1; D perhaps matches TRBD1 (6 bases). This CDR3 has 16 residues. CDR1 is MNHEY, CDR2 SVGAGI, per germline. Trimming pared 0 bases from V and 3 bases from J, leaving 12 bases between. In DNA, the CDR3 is TGTGCCAGCAGTTACTCGAGTAGCAGGGGCTACAATGAGCAGTTCTTC. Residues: CASSYSSSRGYNEQFF.

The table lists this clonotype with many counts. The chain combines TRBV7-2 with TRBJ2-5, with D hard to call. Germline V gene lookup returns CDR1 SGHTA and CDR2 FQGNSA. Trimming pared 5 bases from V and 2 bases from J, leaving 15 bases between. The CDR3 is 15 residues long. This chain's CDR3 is CASSEIWTVQETQYF. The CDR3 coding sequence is TGTGCCAGCAGCGAAATCTGGACGGTGCAAGAGACCCAGTACTTC. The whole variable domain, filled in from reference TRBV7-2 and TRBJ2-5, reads GAGVSQSPSNKVTEKGKDVELRCDPISGHTALYWYRQSLGQGLEFLIYFQGNSAPDKSGLPSDRFSAERTGGSVSTLTIQRTQQEDSAVYLCASSEIWTVQETQYFGPGTRLLVL.

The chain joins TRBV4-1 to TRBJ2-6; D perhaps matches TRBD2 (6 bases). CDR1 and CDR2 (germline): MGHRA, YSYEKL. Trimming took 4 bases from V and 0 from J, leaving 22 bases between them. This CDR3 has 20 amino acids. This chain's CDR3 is CASSPILRDFSYSGANVLTF. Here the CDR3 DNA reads TGCGCCAGCAGCCCAATTCTAAGGGACTTCTCCTACTCTGGGGCCAACGTCCTGACTTTC.

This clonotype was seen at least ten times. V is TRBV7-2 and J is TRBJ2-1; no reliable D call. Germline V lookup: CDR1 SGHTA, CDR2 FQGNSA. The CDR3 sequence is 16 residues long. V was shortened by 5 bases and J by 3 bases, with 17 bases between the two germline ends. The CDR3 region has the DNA TGTGCCAGCAGCCCGACGAGTCCCGGTAACTACAATGAGCAGTTCTTC. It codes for CASSPTSPGNYNEQFF.

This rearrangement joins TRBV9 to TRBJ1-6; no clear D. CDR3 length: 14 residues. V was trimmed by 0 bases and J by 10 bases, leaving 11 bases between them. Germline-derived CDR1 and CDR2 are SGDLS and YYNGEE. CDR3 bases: TGTGCCAGCAGCGTAGGGGTACTCGGATCACCCCTCCACTTT. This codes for CASSVGVLGSPLHF. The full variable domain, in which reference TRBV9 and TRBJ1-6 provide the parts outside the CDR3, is DSGVTQTPKHLITATGQRVTLRCSPRSGDLSVYWYQQSLDQGLQFLIQYYNGEERAKGNILERFSAQQFPDLHSELNLSSLELGDSALYFCASSVGVLGSPLHFGNGTRLTVT.

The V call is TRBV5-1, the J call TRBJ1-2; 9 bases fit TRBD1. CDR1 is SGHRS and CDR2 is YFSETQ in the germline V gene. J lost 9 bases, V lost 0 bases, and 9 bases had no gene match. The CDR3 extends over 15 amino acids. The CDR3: CASSLDLDRGDCYTF. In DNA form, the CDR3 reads TGCGCCAGCAGCTTGGATTTGGACAGGGGAGATTGCTACACCTTC.

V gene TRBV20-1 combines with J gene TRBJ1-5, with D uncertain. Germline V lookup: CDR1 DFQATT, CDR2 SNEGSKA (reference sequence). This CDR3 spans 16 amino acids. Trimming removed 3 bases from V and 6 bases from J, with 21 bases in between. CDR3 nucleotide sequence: TGCAGTGCTAGGAACGTATTTCGGACTGTACGTCAGCCCCAGCATTTT. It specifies CSARNVFRTVRQPQHF.

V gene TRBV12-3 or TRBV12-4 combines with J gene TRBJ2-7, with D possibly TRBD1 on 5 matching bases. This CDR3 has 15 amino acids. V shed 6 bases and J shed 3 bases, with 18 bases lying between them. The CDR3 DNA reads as TGTGCCAGCAGCCCCGCGGCCGTAGGGGTCTACGAGCAGTACGTC. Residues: CASSPAAVGVYEQYV.

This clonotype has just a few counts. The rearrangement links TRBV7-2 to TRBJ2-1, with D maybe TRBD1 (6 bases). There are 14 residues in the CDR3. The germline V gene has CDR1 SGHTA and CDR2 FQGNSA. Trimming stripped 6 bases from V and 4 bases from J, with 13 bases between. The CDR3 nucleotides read TGTGCCAGCAGAATAGGACAGATATACAATGAGCAGTTCTTC. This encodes CASRIGQIYNEQFF.

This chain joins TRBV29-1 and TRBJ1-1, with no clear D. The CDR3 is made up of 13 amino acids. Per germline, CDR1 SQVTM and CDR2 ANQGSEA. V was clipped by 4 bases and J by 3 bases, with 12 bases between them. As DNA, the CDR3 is TGCAGCGTTGTATCTGGCAGTCACACTGAAGCTTTCTTT. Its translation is CSVVSGSHTEAFF. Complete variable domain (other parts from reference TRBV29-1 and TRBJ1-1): SAVISQKPSRDICQRGTSLTIQCQVDSQVTMMFWYRQQPGQSLTLIATANQGSEATYESGFVIDKFPISRPNLTFSTLTVSNMSPEDSSIYLCSVVSGSHTEAFFGQGTRLTVV.

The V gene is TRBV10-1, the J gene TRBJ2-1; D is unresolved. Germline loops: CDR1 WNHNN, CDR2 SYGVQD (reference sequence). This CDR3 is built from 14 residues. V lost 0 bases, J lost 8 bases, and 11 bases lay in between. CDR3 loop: CASSESTGRDEQFF. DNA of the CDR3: TGCGCCAGCAGTGAGTCGACTGGTAGGGATGAGCAGTTCTTC.

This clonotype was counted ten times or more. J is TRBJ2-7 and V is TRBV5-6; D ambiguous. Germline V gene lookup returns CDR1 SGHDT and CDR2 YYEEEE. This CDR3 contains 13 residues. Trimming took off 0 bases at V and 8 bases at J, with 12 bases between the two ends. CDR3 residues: CASSLGSPRKQYF. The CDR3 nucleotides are TGTGCCAGCAGCTTGGGAAGTCCCCGGAAGCAGTACTTC.

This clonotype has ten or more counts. The CDR3 is CASGEGYTF. The DNA of the CDR3 is TGTGCCAGTGGGGAAGGCTACACCTTC. This chain links TRBV19 with TRBJ1-2, with D unclear. CDR3 length equals 9 residues. Germline assignment: CDR1 LNHDA and CDR2 SQIVND (reference sequence). The V end was cut by 8 bases, the J end by 8 bases, with 6 bases between.

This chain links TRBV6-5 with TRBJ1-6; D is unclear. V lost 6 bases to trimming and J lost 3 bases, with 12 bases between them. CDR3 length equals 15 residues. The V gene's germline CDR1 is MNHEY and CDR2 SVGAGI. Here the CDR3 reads CASRPGGSYNSPLHF. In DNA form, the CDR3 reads TGTGCCAGCAGGCCTGGTGGGAGCTATAATTCACCCCTCCACTTT.

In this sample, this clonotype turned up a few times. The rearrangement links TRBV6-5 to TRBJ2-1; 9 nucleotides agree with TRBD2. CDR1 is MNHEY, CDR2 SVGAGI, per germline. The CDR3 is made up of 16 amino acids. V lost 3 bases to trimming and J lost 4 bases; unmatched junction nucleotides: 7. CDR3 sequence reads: CASSYRAGGSYNEQFF. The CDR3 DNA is TGTGCCAGCAGTTATCGGGCGGGAGGGTCGTACAATGAGCAGTTCTTC.

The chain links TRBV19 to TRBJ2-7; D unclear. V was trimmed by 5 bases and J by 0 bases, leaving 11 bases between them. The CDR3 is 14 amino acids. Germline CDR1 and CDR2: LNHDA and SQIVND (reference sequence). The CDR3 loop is CASSPNPGSYEQYV. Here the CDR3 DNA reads TGTGCCAGTAGTCCCAATCCTGGCTCCTACGAGCAGTACGTC.

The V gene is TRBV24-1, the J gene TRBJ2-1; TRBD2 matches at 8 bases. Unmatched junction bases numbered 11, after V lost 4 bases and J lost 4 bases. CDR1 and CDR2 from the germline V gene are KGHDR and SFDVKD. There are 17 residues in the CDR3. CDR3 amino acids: CATSDWKAGVGYNEQFF. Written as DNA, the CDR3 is TGTGCCACCAGTGACTGGAAAGCGGGAGTGGGTTACAATGAGCAGTTCTTC.

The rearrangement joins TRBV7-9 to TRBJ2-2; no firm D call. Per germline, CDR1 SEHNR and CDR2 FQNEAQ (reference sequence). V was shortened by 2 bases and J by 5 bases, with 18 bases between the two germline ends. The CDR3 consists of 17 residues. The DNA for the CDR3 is TGTGCCAGCAGCTTAAGCCCCGGGCGGATGGGGACCGGGGAGCTGTTTTTT. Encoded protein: CASSLSPGRMGTGELFF.

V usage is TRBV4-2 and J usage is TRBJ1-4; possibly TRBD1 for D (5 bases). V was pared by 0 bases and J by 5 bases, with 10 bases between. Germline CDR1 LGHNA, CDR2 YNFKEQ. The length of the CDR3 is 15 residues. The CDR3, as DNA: TGTGCCAGCAGCCAAGAGGGGCGATTGAATGAAAAACTGTTTTTT. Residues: CASSQEGRLNEKLFF.

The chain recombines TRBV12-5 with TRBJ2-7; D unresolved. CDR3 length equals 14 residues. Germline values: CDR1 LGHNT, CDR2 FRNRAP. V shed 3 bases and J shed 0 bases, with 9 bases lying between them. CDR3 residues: CASGFDGSSYEQYF. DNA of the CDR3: TGTGCTAGTGGTTTCGACGGTAGCTCCTACGAGCAGTACTTC. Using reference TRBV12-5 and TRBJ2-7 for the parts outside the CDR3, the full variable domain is DARVTQTPRHKVTEMGQEVTMRCQPILGHNTVFWYRQTMMQGLELLAYFRNRAPLDDSGMPKDRFSAEMPDATLATLKIQPSEPRDSAVYFCASGFDGSSYEQYFGPGTRLTVT.

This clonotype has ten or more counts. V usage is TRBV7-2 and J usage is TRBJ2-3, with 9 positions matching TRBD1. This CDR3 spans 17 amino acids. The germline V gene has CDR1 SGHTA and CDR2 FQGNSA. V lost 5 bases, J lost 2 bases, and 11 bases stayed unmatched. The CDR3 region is CASSPDWGQGDTDTQYF. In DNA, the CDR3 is TGTGCCAGCAGCCCTGATTGGGGACAGGGAGACACAGATACGCAGTATTTT.

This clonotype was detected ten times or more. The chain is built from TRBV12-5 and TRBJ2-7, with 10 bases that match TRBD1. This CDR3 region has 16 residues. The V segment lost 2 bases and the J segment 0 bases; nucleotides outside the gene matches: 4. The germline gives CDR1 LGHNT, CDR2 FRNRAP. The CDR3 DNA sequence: TGTGCTAGTGGTTTGCGCCGGGACAGGGGCTCCTACGAGCAGTACTTC. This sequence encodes CASGLRRDRGSYEQYF.